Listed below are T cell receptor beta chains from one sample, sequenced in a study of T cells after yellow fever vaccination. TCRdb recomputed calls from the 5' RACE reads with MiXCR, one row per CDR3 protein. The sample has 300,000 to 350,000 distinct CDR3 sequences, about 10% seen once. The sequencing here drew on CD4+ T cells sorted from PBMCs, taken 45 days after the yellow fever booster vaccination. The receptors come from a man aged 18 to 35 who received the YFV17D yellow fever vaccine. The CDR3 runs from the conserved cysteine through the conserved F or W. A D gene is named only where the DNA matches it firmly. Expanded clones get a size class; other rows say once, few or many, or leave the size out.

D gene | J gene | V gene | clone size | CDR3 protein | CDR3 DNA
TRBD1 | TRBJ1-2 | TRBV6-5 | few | CASSTTGGFYGYTF | TGTGCCAGCAGTACGACAGGGGGCTTCTATGGCTACACCTTC
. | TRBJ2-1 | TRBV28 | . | CASGDLPYNEQFF | TGTGCCAGCGGGGACTTACCCTACAATGAGCAGTTCTTC
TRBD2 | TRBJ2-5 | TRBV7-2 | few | CASSLDRAGGETQYF | TGTGCCAGCAGCTTAGACCGAGCGGGAGGGGAGACCCAGTACTTC
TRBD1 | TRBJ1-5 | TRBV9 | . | CASSTGTDNSNQPQHF | TGTGCCAGCAGCACGGGGACAGACAATAGCAATCAGCCCCAGCATTTT
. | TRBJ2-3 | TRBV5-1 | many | CASSAGTDSSTDTQYF | TGCGCCAGCAGCGCCGGGACGGATAGCAGCACAGATACGCAGTATTTT
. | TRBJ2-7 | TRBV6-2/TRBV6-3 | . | CASSQTRNEQYF | TGTGCCAGCAGCCAGACACGGAACGAGCAGTACTTC
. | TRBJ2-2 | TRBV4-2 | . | CASSQESGELFF | TGTGCCAGCAGCCAAGAGTCCGGGGAGCTGTTTTTT
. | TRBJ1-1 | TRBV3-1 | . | CASSQDVGFTEAFF | TGTGCCAGCAGCCAAGATGTGGGGTTCACTGAAGCTTTCTTT
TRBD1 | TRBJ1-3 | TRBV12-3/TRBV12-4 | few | CASSLGWDSVSGNTIYF | TGTGCCAGCAGTTTAGGTTGGGACAGCGTCTCTGGAAACACCATATATTTT
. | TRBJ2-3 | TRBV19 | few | CASSLLVAVSTDTQYF | TGTGCCAGTAGCCTCCTAGTGGCGGTCTCCACAGATACGCAGTATTTT
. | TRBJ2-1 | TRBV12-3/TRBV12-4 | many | CASSFYAGNEQFF | TGTGCCAGCAGTTTTTACGCAGGCAATGAGCAGTTCTTC
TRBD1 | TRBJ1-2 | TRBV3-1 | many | CASSPRDRINYGYTF | TGTGCCAGCAGCCCCCGGGACAGGATAAACTATGGCTACACCTTC
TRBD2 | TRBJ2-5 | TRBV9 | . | CASSLGASGIQETQYF | TGTGCCAGCAGCCTGGGGGCTAGCGGGATCCAAGAGACCCAGTACTTC
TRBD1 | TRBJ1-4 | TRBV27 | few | CASSFQGAANEKLFF | TGTGCCAGCAGTTTCCAGGGGGCTGCTAATGAAAAACTGTTTTTT
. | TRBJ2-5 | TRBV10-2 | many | CASSESRQGRQETQYF | TGCGCCAGCAGTGAGTCGAGGCAGGGGCGTCAAGAGACCCAGTACTTC
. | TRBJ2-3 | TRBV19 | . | CASRDWSTDTQYF | TGTGCCAGTAGAGATTGGAGCACAGATACGCAGTATTTT
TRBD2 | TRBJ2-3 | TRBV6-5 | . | CASSRTGTRGTDTQYF | TGTGCCAGCAGCCGCACGGGGACTAGAGGCACAGATACGCAGTATTTT
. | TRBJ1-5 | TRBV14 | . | CASSQDLSSPQHF | TGTGCCAGCAGCCAAGATCTTTCTAGTCCCCAGCATTTT
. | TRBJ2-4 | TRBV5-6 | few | CASSLVHTKNIQYF | TGTGCCAGCAGCTTGGTTCATACCAAAAACATTCAGTACTTC
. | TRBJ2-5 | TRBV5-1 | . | CASSRAMSQETQYF | TGCGCCAGCAGCAGGGCCATGAGTCAAGAGACCCAGTACTTC
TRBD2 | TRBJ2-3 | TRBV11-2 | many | CASSSSLAGGDTQYF | TGTGCCAGCAGCTCCTCCCTAGCGGGGGGGGATACGCAGTATTTT
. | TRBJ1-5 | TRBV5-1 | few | CASSVAGLSNQPQHF | TGCGCCAGCAGCGTAGCCGGTCTTAGCAATCAGCCCCAGCATTTT
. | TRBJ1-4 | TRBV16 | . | CASSQFENEKLFF | TGTGCCAGCAGCCAATTCGAGAATGAAAAACTGTTTTTT
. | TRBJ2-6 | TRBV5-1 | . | CASSLSSTGSGANVLTF | TGCGCCAGCAGCTTGTCATCCACCGGCTCTGGGGCCAACGTCCTGACTTTC
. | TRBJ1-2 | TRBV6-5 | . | CASSYEGAGALSYTF | TGTGCCAGCAGTTACGAGGGCGCGGGCGCCTTGAGCTACACCTTC
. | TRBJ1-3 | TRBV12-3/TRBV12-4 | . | CASSFWGASGNTIYF | TGTGCCAGCAGTTTTTGGGGGGCCTCTGGAAACACCATATATTTT
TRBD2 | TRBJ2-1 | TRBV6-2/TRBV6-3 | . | CASSYSVLGLAGGSSYNEQFF | TGTGCCAGCAGTTACTCTGTCTTGGGACTAGCGGGGGGGAGCTCCTACAATGAGCAGTTCTTC
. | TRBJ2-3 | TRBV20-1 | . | CSAQVTLDTQYF | TGCAGTGCGCAAGTAACCCTAGATACGCAGTATTTT
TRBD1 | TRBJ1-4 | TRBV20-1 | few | CSAGQVNEKLFF | TGCAGTGCTGGACAGGTTAATGAAAAACTGTTTTTT
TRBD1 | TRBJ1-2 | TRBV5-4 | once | CASSLYGQGEGYTF | TGTGCCAGCAGCCTGTATGGACAGGGAGAAGGCTACACCTTC
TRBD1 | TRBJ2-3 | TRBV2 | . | CASSARGSSTDTQYF | TGTGCCAGCAGCGCCAGGGGGTCTAGCACAGATACGCAGTATTTT
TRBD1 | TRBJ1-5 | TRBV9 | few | CASSVDMQGVSNQPQHF | TGTGCCAGCAGCGTAGATATGCAGGGGGTTAGCAATCAGCCCCAGCATTTT
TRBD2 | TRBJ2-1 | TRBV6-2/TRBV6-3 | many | CASSQAGAAFF | TGTGCCAGCAGTCAAGCGGGGGCGGCGTTCTTC
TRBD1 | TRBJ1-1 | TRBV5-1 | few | CASSLAGQEAEAFF | TGCGCCAGCAGCTTGGCGGGACAGGAGGCTGAAGCTTTCTTT
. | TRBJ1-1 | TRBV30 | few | CAHGPEAFF | TGTGCCCACGGACCTGAAGCTTTCTTT
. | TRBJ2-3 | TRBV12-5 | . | CASGELGNPVGDTQYF | TGTGCTAGTGGGGAACTCGGGAACCCAGTAGGAGATACGCAGTATTTT